One sample yielded the 32 T cell receptor beta chains listed below, sequenced in a study of a mutant IDH1 vaccine in newly diagnosed glioma. Time point here: baseline, week 1 (first vaccination visit). Indicated treatment: pre-vaccination baseline after standard-of-care therapy. Using immunoSEQ multiplex PCR, the repertoire was profiled, and TCRdb retains in-frame clones only, with some absent. This sample has approximately 70,000 clones; around 86% occur once, and the top ten carry 2.9%. The material was PBMCs, obtained from a glioma patient treated with radiotherapy, temozolomide or both. These receptors were collected from a man aged 25-45 years with glioma.

About this clone: This CDR3 is also generated by other DNA sequences in the sample. The chain uses TRBV9 and TRBJ1-6; a weak D match, TRBD1 (5 bases). CDR3 length equals 14 residues. Trimming shortened V by 3 bases and J by 3 bases, and 7 bases separated the two germline ends. The germline CDR1 and CDR2 sequences are SGDLS and YYNGEE. DNA of the CDR3: TGTGCCAGCAGCGAACAGGTCTATAATTCACCCCTCCACTTT. It yields the protein CASSEQVYNSPLHF.

The chain is built from TRBV6-1 and TRBJ2-1; no definite D call. Germline CDR1 reads MNHNS; CDR2 reads SASEGT. The CDR3 has 13 residues. Trimming cost V 5 bases and J 7 bases, with 12 bases left between them. This CDR3 is CASSPPAPNEQFF. Written as DNA, the CDR3 is TGTGCCAGCAGTCCTCCCGCCCCGAATGAGCAGTTCTTC.

CDR3 protein: CASSLGPKLGDTQYF. The CDR3 nucleotides read TGTGCCAGCAGCTTGGGGCCGAAGCTTGGGGATACGCAGTATTTT. The chain links TRBV5-6 to TRBJ2-3; D gene uncertain. CDR3 length: 15 amino acids. CDR1 is SGHDT, CDR2 YYEEEE, per germline. V was clipped by 0 bases and J by 6 bases, with 14 bases between them.

The V gene is TRBV5-4, the J gene TRBJ1-2; D remains unclear. The ends were cut back, 6 bases at V and 8 bases at J, with 14 bases in the middle. The CDR3 loop spans 12 amino acids. CDR1 is SGHNT and CDR2 is YYREEE in the germline V gene (reference sequence). CDR3 nucleotides: TGTGCCAGCAAAAAGTCTACCGACGGCTACACCTTC. Translating gives CASKKSTDGYTF.

The J gene is TRBJ2-1, the V gene TRBV4-1; D is uncertain. CDR1 and CDR2 (germline): MGHRA, YSYEKL. The CDR3 is 18 residues long. The V end was cut by 3 bases, the J end by 7 bases, with 25 bases between. The CDR3 loop reads CASSQPILAPDSKNEQFF. Here the CDR3 DNA reads TGCGCCAGCAGCCAGCCGATCCTCGCCCCTGATAGTAAGAATGAGCAGTTCTTC.

The rearrangement uses TRBV28 and TRBJ2-3, with TRBD2 as a possible D gene (5 bases). The germline V and J ends were trimmed by 6 bases and 6 bases, with 19 bases remaining between them. This CDR3 region has 15 residues. CDR1 and CDR2 from the germline V gene are MDHEN and SYDVKM. CDR3 loop: CASSLSAPTRDTQYF. For the CDR3, the DNA is TGTGCCAGCAGCCTTAGCGCCCCCACCAGGGATACGCAGTATTTT.

This clone was recorded once. CDR3 coding DNA: TGTGCCAGCAGCCAACCCAGGAAGAACACTGAAGCTTTCTTT. Protein product: CASSQPRKNTEAFF. The gene calls are TRBV28 and TRBJ1-1; no clear D gene. Between the trimmed V and J ends, which lost 6 bases and 1 base, there was a span of 12 bases. CDR1 and CDR2 (germline): MDHEN, SYDVKM. This CDR3 comprises 14 residues.

In DNA, the CDR3 is TGCGCCAGCAGCTCGACAGTCTCTGGAAACACCATATATTTT. Its translation is CASSSTVSGNTIYF. The chain recombines TRBV5-1 with TRBJ1-3, with D tentatively TRBD1 (5 bases). Per germline, CDR1 SGHRS and CDR2 YFSETQ. The V and J ends lost 3 bases and 0 bases respectively, with 7 bases between them. The CDR3 is made up of 14 amino acids. The full variable domain, its missing parts supplied by reference TRBV5-1 and TRBJ1-3, is KAGVTQTPRYLIKTRGQQVTLSCSPISGHRSVSWYQQTPGQGLQFLFEYFSETQRNKGNFPGRFSGRQFSNSRSEMNVSTLELGDSALYLCASSSTVSGNTIYFGEGSWLTVV.

The chain is built from TRBV5-1 and TRBJ1-3, with TRBD1 matching 9 bases. CDR3 length: 16 amino acids. Germline values: CDR1 SGHRS, CDR2 YFSETQ. V shed 0 bases and J 3 bases; nucleotides not matched to a gene: 4. The CDR3 DNA is TGCGCCAGCAGCTTGGGAGGACAGGGGTATGGAAACACCATATATTTT. The encoded protein is CASSLGGQGYGNTIYF.

The V call is TRBV6-5, the J call TRBJ2-2; D is uncertain. CDR3 length: 14 amino acids. From germline, CDR1 is MNHEY and CDR2 SVGAGI. The V and J ends lost 5 bases and 5 bases respectively, with 12 bases between them. The CDR3 bases are TGTGCCAGCAGTCGGGCTATACTAACCGGGGAGCTGTTTTTT. Protein product: CASSRAILTGELFF.

The rearrangement joins TRBV6-6 to TRBJ2-1; 13 bases fit TRBD2. This CDR3 comprises 15 residues. Per germline, CDR1 MNHNY and CDR2 SVGAGI (reference sequence). The V and J ends lost 6 bases and 8 bases, in that order; junction bases with no gene match: 7. Written as DNA, the CDR3 is TGTGCCAGCAGACGTGGGACTAGCGGGGACTATGAGCAGTTCTTC. It is translated as CASRRGTSGDYEQFF.

This sequence joins TRBV5-1 and TRBJ2-2, with TRBD2 identical over 13 bases. The V gene end was trimmed by 3 bases and the J gene end by 6 bases; junction bases not matched to a gene: 5. The CDR3 extends over 16 amino acids. The germline V gene encodes CDR1 SGHRS and CDR2 YFSETQ. CDR3 loop: CASSSRTSGGSGELFF. The CDR3 coding sequence is TGCGCCAGCAGCTCTCGGACTAGCGGGGGTTCCGGGGAGCTGTTTTTT.

J is TRBJ2-6 and V is TRBV29-1, with TRBD1 matching over 9 bases. This CDR3 spans 19 amino acids. V lost 4 bases, J lost 1 base, and 14 bases stayed unmatched. Germline CDR1 and CDR2: SQVTM and ANQGSEA. CDR3 protein: CSVAVKTGGVGSGANVLTF. CDR3 nucleotide sequence: TGCAGCGTTGCGGTAAAAACAGGGGGCGTAGGATCTGGGGCCAACGTCCTGACTTTC.

The V and J genes are TRBV5-6 and TRBJ1-5; maybe TRBD1 (5 bases). Germline CDR1 and CDR2: SGHDT and YYEEEE. With 0 bases removed from V and 2 bases from J, the gap between germline ends came to 9 bases. CDR3 length: 15 residues. CDR3 residues: CASSLAGGGNQPQHF. The CDR3 nucleotides read TGTGCCAGCAGCTTGGCTGGGGGGGGCAATCAGCCCCAGCATTTT.

The CDR3, as DNA: TGTGCCAGCAGGCCCACAGGGGAAACTCAGCCCCAGCATTTT. This gives the protein CASRPTGETQPQHF. The V gene is TRBV6-6, the J gene TRBJ1-5; TRBD1 matches at 7 bases. The germline V gene has CDR1 MNHNY and CDR2 SVGAGI (reference sequence). With 6 bases clipped from V and 6 bases from J, the junction kept 8 bases outside the gene matches. The CDR3 loop spans 14 amino acids.

The chain carries TRBV7-9 and TRBJ1-1; the D is unclear. The CDR3 totals 15 residues. CDR1 and CDR2 from the germline V gene are SEHNR and FQNEAQ (reference sequence). V was trimmed by 3 bases and J by 1 base, leaving 12 bases between them. CDR3: CASSFSGSGNTEAFF. DNA of the CDR3: TGTGCCAGCAGCTTTTCGGGCTCGGGGAACACTGAAGCTTTCTTT.

This rearrangement joins TRBV7-9 to TRBJ1-1; no clear D. V was pared by 7 bases and J by 8 bases, with 14 bases between. Germline CDR1 and CDR2: SEHNR and FQNEAQ (reference sequence). This CDR3 spans 12 amino acids. As DNA, the CDR3 is TGTGCCAGCAATGGGCAAAGGGCGGAAGCTTTCTTT. Protein sequence: CASNGQRAEAFF.

The genes are TRBV5-1 and TRBJ2-3, with TRBD1 matching over 12 bases. The CDR3 is 19 residues long. V lost 2 bases to trimming and J lost 1 base; unmatched junction nucleotides: 11. CDR1 and CDR2 from the germline V gene are SGHRS and YFSETQ. CDR3 loop: CASSFSGTGGALGTDTQYF. The CDR3 bases are TGCGCCAGCAGCTTTTCCGGGACAGGGGGCGCCTTGGGCACAGATACGCAGTATTTT. Based on the CDR3 plus reference TRBV5-1 and TRBJ2-3, the full variable domain is KAGVTQTPRYLIKTRGQQVTLSCSPISGHRSVSWYQQTPGQGLQFLFEYFSETQRNKGNFPGRFSGRQFSNSRSEMNVSTLELGDSALYLCASSFSGTGGALGTDTQYFGPGTRLTVL.

This rearrangement joins TRBV19 to TRBJ1-2, with D possibly matching TRBD1 (6 bases). The CDR3 extends over 14 amino acids. The germline gives CDR1 LNHDA, CDR2 SQIVND (reference sequence). V shed 4 bases and J shed 7 bases, with 16 bases lying between them. The CDR3 DNA is TGTGCCAGTAGTAAGTTAGGACAGAGTCTTGGCTACACCTTC. Its translation: CASSKLGQSLGYTF.

The chain joins TRBV5-4 to TRBJ2-7; 10 nucleotides match TRBD1. The CDR3 is 16 residues long. Germline V gives CDR1 SGHNT, CDR2 YYREEE (reference sequence). Trimming took 3 bases from V and 2 from J; bases not matched to a gene: 8. The CDR3 region is CASSWGTGTGAYEQYF. In nucleotides, the CDR3 is TGTGCCAGCAGCTGGGGAACCGGGACAGGGGCCTACGAGCAGTACTTC.

The V and J genes are TRBV4-1 and TRBJ2-7; D is unclear. V was pared by 0 bases and J by 3 bases, with 6 bases between. The CDR3 runs 13 residues. CDR1 and CDR2 from the germline V gene are MGHRA and YSYEKL. The CDR3 loop reads CASSQDTHYEQYF. The CDR3 bases are TGCGCCAGCAGCCAAGACACCCACTACGAGCAGTACTTC.

The chain uses TRBV10-2 and TRBJ2-6; D is unclear. V gave up 3 bases and J gave up 0 bases, with 9 bases separating them. The germline V gene has CDR1 WSHSY and CDR2 SAAADI. This CDR3 region has 16 residues. In DNA form, the CDR3 reads TGCGCCAGCAGTGACCCAGGCAGCTCTGGGGCCAACGTCCTGACTTTC. Translating it yields CASSDPGSSGANVLTF.

CDR3 nucleotides: TGTGCCAGCAGCTCCGGACTAGCGGGGGGGACCTCCTACAATGAGCAGTTCTTC. It translates to CASSSGLAGGTSYNEQFF. The V and J genes are TRBV13 and TRBJ2-1; 15 bases align to TRBD2. Germline assignment: CDR1 PRHDT and CDR2 FYEKMQ (reference sequence). V dropped 4 bases and J dropped 0; count of bases not matched to a gene: 4. CDR3 length: 18 residues.

J is TRBJ2-1 and V is TRBV5-1; D assignment may be TRBD1 or TRBD2 (5 bases each). Germline CDR1 and CDR2: SGHRS and YFSETQ. The V end was cut by 0 bases, the J end by 6 bases, with 13 bases between. This CDR3 region has 15 residues. DNA for the CDR3: TGCGCCAGCAGCTTGGCAGGGAGCGGATCCAATGAGCAGTTCTTC. Protein: CASSLAGSGSNEQFF.

The chain recombines TRBV7-8 with TRBJ1-2; perhaps TRBD1 as D (5 bases). Between the trimmed V and J ends, which lost 2 bases and 1 base, there was a span of 11 bases. Germline V gene data show CDR1 as SGHVS and CDR2 as FQNEAQ. This CDR3 comprises 15 residues. CDR3 nucleotide sequence: TGTGCCAGCAGCTTAACCGGGGCTGGTAACTATGGCTACACCTTC. It translates to CASSLTGAGNYGYTF.

The CDR3 DNA reads as TGCGCCAGCAGTGATCCCACAATACGGCCAGCTAATGAAAAACTGTTTTTT. It encodes CASSDPTIRPANEKLFF. The chain couples TRBV10-2 to TRBJ1-4; D is unresolved. The V end lost 3 bases, the J end lost 3 bases, and 17 bases lay between the germline ends. The CDR3 has 17 amino acids. Germline-derived CDR1 and CDR2 are WSHSY and SAAADI.

The V and J genes are TRBV5-1 and TRBJ2-7, with a weak D call TRBD1 (5 bases). Germline V lookup: CDR1 SGHRS, CDR2 YFSETQ. Trimming cost V 2 bases and J 11 bases, with 20 bases left between them. The CDR3 is 14 amino acids. For the CDR3, the DNA is TGCGCCAGCAGCTTTGACAGCTTAATACGAGTTGAGTACTTC. Translating it yields CASSFDSLIRVEYF.

The rearrangement uses TRBV7-9 and TRBJ2-7, with 9 bases lining up with TRBD1. The CDR3 spans 16 residues. Germline V gives CDR1 SEHNR, CDR2 FQNEAQ (reference sequence). V shed 3 bases, J shed 2 bases, and the junction held 8 bases outside the gene matches. The CDR3, as DNA: TGTGCCAGCAGCTTTATCAGGACAGGGGAAGCCTACGAGCAGTACTTC. Encoded protein: CASSFIRTGEAYEQYF.

The V call is TRBV6-1, the J call TRBJ1-2; 7 bases match TRBD1. Trimming removed 4 bases from V and 4 bases from J; junction bases left unmatched: 9. The CDR3 runs to 15 residues. CDR1 MNHNS and CDR2 SASEGT come from the germline V gene. The CDR3 DNA follows: TGTGCCAGCAGTGTAACCGAGACAGGGTCCTATGGCTACACCTTC. Protein sequence: CASSVTETGSYGYTF.

The chain is built from TRBV9 and TRBJ2-5, with 7 bases matching TRBD1. Per germline, CDR1 SGDLS and CDR2 YYNGEE. The CDR3 has 15 amino acids. Trimming removed 0 bases from V and 4 bases from J; junction bases left unmatched: 6. CDR3 in amino acids: CASSVAPQGRETQYF. CDR3 DNA: TGTGCCAGCAGCGTAGCCCCACAGGGGCGAGAGACCCAGTACTTC. The complete variable domain, with remaining parts taken from reference TRBV9 and TRBJ2-5, reads DSGVTQTPKHLITATGQRVTLRCSPRSGDLSVYWYQQSLDQGLQFLIQYYNGEERAKGNILERFSAQQFPDLHSELNLSSLELGDSALYFCASSVAPQGRETQYFGPGTRLLVL.

About this clone itself: At one boundary the junction diverges from the germline segment, which might be a read error. The chain uses TRBV14 and TRBJ1-4; unclear D gene. CDR1 is SGHDN, CDR2 FVKESK, per germline. The CDR3 is made up of 14 amino acids. The CDR3 nucleotides read TGTGCCGGCAGCCAAGAAGGAGCGGGAGAAAAACTGTTTTTT. Residues: CAGSQEGAGEKLFF. Combining the CDR3 with reference TRBV14 and TRBJ1-4 gives the whole variable domain EAGVTQFPSHSVIEKGQTVTLRCDPISGHDNLYWYRRVMGKEIKFLLHFVKESKQDESGMPNNRFLAERTGGTYSTLKVQPAELEDSGVYFCAGSQEGAGEKLFFGSGTQLSVL.

The V call is TRBV7-6, the J call TRBJ2-2; D remains ambiguous. Germline V gives CDR1 SGHVS, CDR2 FNYEAQ. The CDR3 loop spans 15 amino acids. V was cut by 4 bases and J by 3 bases, with 12 bases left in between. The CDR3 loop reads CASSSYQAYTGELFF. The CDR3 nucleotides are TGTGCCAGCAGCTCGTATCAGGCTTACACCGGGGAGCTGTTTTTT. The entire variable domain, with the rest obtained from reference TRBV7-6 and TRBJ2-2, is as follows: GAGVSQSPRYKVTKRGQDVALRCDPISGHVSLYWYRQALGQGPEFLTYFNYEAQQDKSGLPNDRFSAERPEGSISTLTIQRTEQRDSAMYRCASSSYQAYTGELFFGEGSRLTVL.